This TCR beta chain was sequenced in a study of T cell repertoires in cytomegalovirus infection. As for the study in general: Well-studied HLA-B-restricted epitopes and recently identified HLA-C-restricted epitopes of CMV were both used in the study. Public TCR beta signatures were indicative of both CMV infection and a matching HLA type.

MiXCR, run by TCRdb on the reads, gives a single entry per CDR3 protein. Of some 800,000 distinct CDR3 sequences in the sample, approximately 32% were seen once. CDR1 is SGHVS and CDR2 is FQNEAQ in the germline V gene. The V gene lost 2 bases and the J gene lost 2 bases, with 9 bases spanning the gap. The CDR3 covers 15 residues. The study, taken as a whole, reports: CMV-specific TCR beta clonotypes restricted by HLA-C were the ones dominating the ex vivo response.

The sample holds many counts of this clonotype. Antigen unknown. Sequencing was performed on cultured CD8+ T cells from PBMCs, taken from culture after CMV antigen stimulation. The genes are TRBV7-8 and TRBJ2-2, with a possible D match to TRBD2 (5 bases). This TCR came from a human donor in good health (CMV status not recorded). Some clones in this sample may be carry-over from other donors' samples. This CDR3 reads CASSLWETNTGELFF. DNA of the CDR3: TGTGCCAGCAGCTTATGGGAGACCAACACCGGGGAGCTGTTTTTT.